This T cell receptor beta chain was retrieved from a study of blood T cell repertoires in COVID-19. Produced via immunoSEQ multiplex PCR; TCRdb's table is partial and in-frame only. Of approximately 440,000 clones in the sample, 90% were seen once. This CDR3 has 14 residues. V lost 1 base to trimming and J lost 1 base, with 9 bases between them. Per germline, CDR1 SGHKS and CDR2 YYEKEE (reference sequence). This sequence originates from a man younger than 35 who had recovered from COVID-19. This sequence joins TRBV5-5 and TRBJ2-7; D is possibly TRBD1 (5 bases). Sample: PBMCs or T cells enriched from blood (not recorded which). In DNA form, the CDR3 reads TGTGCCAGCAGCTTGCTCCAGGGTTCCTACGAGCAGTACTTC. Translation gives CASSLLQGSYEQYF.